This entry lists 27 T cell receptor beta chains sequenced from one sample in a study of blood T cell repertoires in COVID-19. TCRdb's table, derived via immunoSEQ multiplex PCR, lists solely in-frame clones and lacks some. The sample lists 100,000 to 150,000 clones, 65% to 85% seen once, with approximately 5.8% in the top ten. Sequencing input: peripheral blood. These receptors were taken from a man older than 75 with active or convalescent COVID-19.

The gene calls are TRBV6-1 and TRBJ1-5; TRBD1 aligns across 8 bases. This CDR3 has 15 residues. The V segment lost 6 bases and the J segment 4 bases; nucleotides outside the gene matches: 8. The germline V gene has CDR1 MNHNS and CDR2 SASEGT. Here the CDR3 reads CASRYGQGRNQPQHF. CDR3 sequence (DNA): TGTGCCAGCAGATACGGACAGGGTAGAAATCAGCCCCAGCATTTT.

The CDR3, as DNA: TGTGCCAGTAGGGCCGAGGGCTCCTATAATTCACCCCTCCACTTT. It encodes CASRAEGSYNSPLHF. The J gene is TRBJ1-6, the V gene TRBV19; D not resolved. The germline CDR1 and CDR2 sequences are LNHDA and SQIVND (reference sequence). V dropped 6 bases and J dropped 0 bases, with 9 bases sitting between them. This CDR3 is built from 15 residues.

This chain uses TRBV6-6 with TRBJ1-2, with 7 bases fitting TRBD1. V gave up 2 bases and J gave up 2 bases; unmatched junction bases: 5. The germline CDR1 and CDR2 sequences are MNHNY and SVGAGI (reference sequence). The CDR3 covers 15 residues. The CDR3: CASSYEGAANYGYTF. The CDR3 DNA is TGTGCCAGCAGTTACGAGGGGGCGGCAAACTATGGCTACACCTTC.

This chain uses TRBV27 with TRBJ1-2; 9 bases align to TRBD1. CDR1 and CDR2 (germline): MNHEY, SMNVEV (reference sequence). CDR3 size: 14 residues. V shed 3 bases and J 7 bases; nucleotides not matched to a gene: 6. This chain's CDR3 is CASSFRDRESGYTF. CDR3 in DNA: TGTGCCAGCAGTTTCCGGGACAGGGAATCTGGCTACACCTTC.

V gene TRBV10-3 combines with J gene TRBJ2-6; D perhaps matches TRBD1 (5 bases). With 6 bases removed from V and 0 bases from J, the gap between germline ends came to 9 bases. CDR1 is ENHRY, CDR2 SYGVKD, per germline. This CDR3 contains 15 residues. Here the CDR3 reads CAISAGSSGANVLTF. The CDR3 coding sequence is TGTGCCATCAGCGCAGGGTCCTCTGGGGCCAACGTCCTGACTTTC.

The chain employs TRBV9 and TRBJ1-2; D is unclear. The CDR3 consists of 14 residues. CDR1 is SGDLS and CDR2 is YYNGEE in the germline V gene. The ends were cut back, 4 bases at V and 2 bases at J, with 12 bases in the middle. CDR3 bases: TGTGCCAGCAGCCCCAGTGATGTGAACTATGGCTACACCTTC. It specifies CASSPSDVNYGYTF.

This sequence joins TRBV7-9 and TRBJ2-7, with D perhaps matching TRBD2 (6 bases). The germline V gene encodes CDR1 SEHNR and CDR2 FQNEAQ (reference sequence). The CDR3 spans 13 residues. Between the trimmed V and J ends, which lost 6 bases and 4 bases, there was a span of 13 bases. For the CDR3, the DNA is TGTGCCAGCAGTCCTCCAGGGAGGTACGAGCAGTACTTC. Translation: CASSPPGRYEQYF.

The CDR3 spells CASSVAEGAGNEQFF. The CDR3 bases are TGTGCCAGCAGCGTAGCTGAGGGGGCGGGAAATGAGCAGTTCTTC. The chain recombines TRBV9 with TRBJ2-1, with a weak D call TRBD1 (7 bases). V shed 0 bases and J shed 7 bases, with 14 bases lying between them. The CDR3 extends over 15 amino acids. Per germline, CDR1 SGDLS and CDR2 YYNGEE.

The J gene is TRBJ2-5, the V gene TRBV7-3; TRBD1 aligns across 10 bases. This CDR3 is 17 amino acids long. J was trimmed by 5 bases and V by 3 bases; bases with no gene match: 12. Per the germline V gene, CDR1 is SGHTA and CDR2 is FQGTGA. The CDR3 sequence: CASSFPKGDRGKETQYF. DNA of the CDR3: TGTGCCAGCAGCTTCCCCAAGGGGGACAGGGGAAAGGAGACCCAGTACTTC. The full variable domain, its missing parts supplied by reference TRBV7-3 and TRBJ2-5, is GAGVSQTPSNKVTEKGKYVELRCDPISGHTALYWYRQSLGQGPEFLIYFQGTGAADDSGLPNDRFFAVRPEGSVSTLKIQRTERGDSAVYLCASSFPKGDRGKETQYFGPGTRLLVL.

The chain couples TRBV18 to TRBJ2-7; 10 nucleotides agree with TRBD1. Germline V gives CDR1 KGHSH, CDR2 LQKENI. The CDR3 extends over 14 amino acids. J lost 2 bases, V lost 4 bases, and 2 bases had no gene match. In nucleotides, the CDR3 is TGTGCCAGCTCACGGACAGGGGGAACCTACGAGCAGTACTTC. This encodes CASSRTGGTYEQYF.

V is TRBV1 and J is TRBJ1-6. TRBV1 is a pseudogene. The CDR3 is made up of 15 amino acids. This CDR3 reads CTSSPESSYNSPLHF. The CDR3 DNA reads TGCACCAGCAGCCCAGAGAGCTCCTATAATTCACCCCTCCACTTT.

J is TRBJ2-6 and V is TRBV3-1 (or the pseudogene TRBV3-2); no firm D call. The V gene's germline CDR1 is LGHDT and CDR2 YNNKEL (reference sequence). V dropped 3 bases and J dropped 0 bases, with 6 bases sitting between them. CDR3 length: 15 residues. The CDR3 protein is CASSHWLSGANVLTF. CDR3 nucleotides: TGTGCCAGCAGCCATTGGCTCTCTGGGGCCAACGTCCTGACTTTC.

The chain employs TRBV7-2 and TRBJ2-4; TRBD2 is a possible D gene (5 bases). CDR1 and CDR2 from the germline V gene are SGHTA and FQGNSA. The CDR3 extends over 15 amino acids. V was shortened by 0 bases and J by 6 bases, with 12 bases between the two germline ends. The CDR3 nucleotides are TGTGCCAGCAGCTTAGCGCCTAGCACCACAAACATTCAGTACTTC. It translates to CASSLAPSTTNIQYF.

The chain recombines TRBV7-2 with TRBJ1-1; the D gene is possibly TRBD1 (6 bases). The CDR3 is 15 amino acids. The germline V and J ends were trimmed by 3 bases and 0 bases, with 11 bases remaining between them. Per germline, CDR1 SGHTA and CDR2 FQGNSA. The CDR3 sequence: CASSFWTVMNTEAFF. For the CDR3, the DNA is TGTGCCAGCAGCTTTTGGACAGTTATGAACACTGAAGCTTTCTTT.

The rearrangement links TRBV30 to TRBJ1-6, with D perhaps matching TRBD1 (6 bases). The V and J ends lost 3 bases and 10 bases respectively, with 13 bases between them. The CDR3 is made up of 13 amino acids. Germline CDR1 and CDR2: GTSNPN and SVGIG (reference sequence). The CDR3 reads CAWRETGLSPLHF. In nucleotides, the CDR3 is TGTGCCTGGAGGGAAACAGGGCTATCACCCCTCCACTTT.

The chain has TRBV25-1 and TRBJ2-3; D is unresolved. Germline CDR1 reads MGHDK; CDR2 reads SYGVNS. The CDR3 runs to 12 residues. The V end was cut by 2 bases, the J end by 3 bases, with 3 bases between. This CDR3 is CASSERTDTQYF. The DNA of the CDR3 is TGTGCCAGCAGTGAACGGACAGATACGCAGTATTTT.

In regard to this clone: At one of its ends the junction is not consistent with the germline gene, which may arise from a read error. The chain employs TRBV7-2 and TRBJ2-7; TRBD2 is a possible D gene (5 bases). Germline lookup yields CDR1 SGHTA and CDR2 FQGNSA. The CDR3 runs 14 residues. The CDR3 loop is CASSLTGTSHEQYF. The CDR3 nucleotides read TGTGCCAGCAGCTTAACGGGAACCTCCCACGAGCAGTACTTC.

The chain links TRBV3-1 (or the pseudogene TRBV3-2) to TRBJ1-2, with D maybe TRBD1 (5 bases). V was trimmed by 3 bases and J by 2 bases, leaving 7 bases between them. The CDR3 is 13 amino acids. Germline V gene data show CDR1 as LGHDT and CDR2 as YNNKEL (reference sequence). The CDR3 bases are TGTGCCAGCAGCCATACAGGCAACTATGGCTACACCTTC. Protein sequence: CASSHTGNYGYTF.

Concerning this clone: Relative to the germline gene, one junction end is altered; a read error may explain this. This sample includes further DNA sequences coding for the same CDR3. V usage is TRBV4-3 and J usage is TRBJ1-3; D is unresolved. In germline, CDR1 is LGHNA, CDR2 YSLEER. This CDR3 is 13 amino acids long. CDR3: CASSQVRGNTIYF. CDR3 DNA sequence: TGCGCCAGCAGTCAAGTGAGGGGAAACACCATATATTTT.

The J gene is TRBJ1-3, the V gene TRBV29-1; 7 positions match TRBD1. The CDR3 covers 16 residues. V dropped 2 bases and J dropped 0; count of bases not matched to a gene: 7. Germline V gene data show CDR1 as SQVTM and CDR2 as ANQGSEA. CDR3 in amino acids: CSVEKRDSLSGNTIYF. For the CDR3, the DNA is TGCAGCGTTGAAAAGAGGGACAGCCTCTCTGGAAACACCATATATTTT.

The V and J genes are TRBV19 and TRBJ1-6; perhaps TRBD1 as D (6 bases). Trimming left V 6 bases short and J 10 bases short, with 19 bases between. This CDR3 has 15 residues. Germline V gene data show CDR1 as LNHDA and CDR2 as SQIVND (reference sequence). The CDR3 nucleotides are TGTGCCAGTAGAGGGTACGTGGGGGCTCAATCACCCCTCCACTTT. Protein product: CASRGYVGAQSPLHF.

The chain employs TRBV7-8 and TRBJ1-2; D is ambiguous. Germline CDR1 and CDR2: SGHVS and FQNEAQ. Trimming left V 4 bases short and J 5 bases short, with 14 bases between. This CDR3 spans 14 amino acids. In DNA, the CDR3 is TGTGCCAGCAGCTCCCCCGGACGGGATTATGGCTACACCTTC. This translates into CASSSPGRDYGYTF.

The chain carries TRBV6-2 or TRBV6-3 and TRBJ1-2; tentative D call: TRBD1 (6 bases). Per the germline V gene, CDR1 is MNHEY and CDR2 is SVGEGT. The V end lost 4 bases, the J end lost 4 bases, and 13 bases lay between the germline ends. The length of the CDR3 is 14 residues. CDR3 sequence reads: CASSSQGFGYGYTF. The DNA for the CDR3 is TGTGCCAGCAGTTCACAGGGATTCGGCTATGGCTACACCTTC.

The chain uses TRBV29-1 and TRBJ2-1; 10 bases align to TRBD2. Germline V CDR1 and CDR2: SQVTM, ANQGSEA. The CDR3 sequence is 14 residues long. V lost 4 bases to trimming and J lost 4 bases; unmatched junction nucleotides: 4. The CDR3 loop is CSVGSGGAYNEQFF. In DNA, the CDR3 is TGCAGCGTTGGAAGCGGGGGGGCTTACAATGAGCAGTTCTTC.

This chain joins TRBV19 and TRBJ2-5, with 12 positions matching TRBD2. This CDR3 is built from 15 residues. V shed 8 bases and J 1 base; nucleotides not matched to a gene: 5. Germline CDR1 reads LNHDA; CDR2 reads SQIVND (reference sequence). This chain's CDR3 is CASRLAGALQETQYF. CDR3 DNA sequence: TGTGCCAGTCGACTAGCGGGGGCCCTCCAAGAGACCCAGTACTTC.

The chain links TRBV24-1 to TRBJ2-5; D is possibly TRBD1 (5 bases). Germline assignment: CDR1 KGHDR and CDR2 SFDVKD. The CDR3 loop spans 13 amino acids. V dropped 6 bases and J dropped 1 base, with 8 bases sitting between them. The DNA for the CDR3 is TGTGCCACCAGTTCCCAGGGCCAAGAGACCCAGTACTTC. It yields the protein CATSSQGQETQYF.

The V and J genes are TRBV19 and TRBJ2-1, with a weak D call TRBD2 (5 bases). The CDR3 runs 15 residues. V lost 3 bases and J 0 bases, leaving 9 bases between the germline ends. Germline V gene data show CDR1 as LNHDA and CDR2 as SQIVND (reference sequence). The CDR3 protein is CASSMTLGSYNEQFF. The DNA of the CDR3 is TGTGCCAGTAGTATGACACTAGGCTCCTACAATGAGCAGTTCTTC.